The 24 T cell receptor beta chains in this list originate from one sample, sequenced in a study of regulatory T cells in long-lasting Graves disease. The time point is: newly diagnosed GD, antithyroid drugs for less than 3 months. Making the TCR library involved RNA that had been extracted from PBMCs. Combining iRepertoire HTBI primers with Arm-PCR of CDR3 regions, the authors built TCR beta libraries. MiXCR was run by TCRdb on the multiplex PCR reads, yielding one entry per CDR3 protein. The top ten hold roughly 25% of the sample, which has roughly 530,000 distinct CDR3 sequences, about 16% seen once. This sample also belongs to another study, concerning T cells in Graves' hyperthyroidism and ophthalmopathy.

Material: peripheral blood mononuclear cells (PBMCs), obtained at new diagnosis, from a patient treated with antithyroid drugs. The receptors here all came from a woman aged 35-65 years with Graves disease.

The chain links TRBV4-1 to TRBJ1-6, with D tentatively TRBD1 (6 bases). Deletions cut 3 bases from V and 10 bases from J, with 16 bases between. This CDR3 is 15 amino acids long. Germline V gene data show CDR1 as MGHRA and CDR2 as YSYEKL. The CDR3 bases are TGCGCCAGCAGCCAGGGTCAGGGGAACGGCTCACCCCTCCACTTT. It codes for CASSQGQGNGSPLHF.

The rearrangement joins TRBV15 to TRBJ1-5; unclear D gene. The CDR3 is made up of 16 amino acids. CDR1 and CDR2 from the germline V gene are LNHNV and YYDKDF (reference sequence). Trimming took off 5 bases at V and 0 bases at J, with 14 bases between the two ends. The CDR3 region has the DNA TGTGCCACCAGCCAGGAGTCTCTCAATAGCAATCAGCCCCAGCATTTT. Protein product: CATSQESLNSNQPQHF.

The rearrangement joins TRBV12-3 or TRBV12-4 to TRBJ1-5; D ambiguous. V lost 8 bases and J 2 bases, leaving 7 bases between the germline ends. CDR3 length: 12 residues. The DNA of the CDR3 is TGTGCCAGCCAGACGGGCAATCAGCCCCAGCATTTT. This sequence encodes CASQTGNQPQHF.

This clonotype came up many times. The V gene is TRBV5-6, the J gene TRBJ2-7, with D perhaps TRBD2 (6 bases). Trimming stripped 4 bases from V and 6 bases from J, with 17 bases between. From germline, CDR1 is SGHDT and CDR2 YYEEEE. The CDR3 has 14 amino acids. CDR3 coding DNA: TGTGCCAGCAGCCTCGAGGAGGGGTACGTCGAGCAGTACTTC. Its translation is CASSLEEGYVEQYF.

Turning to this clonotype: This is likely an artifact of a read error, given a far larger clone one base away. The genes are TRBV2 and TRBJ2-7; 9 bases agree with TRBD1. Germline values: CDR1 SNHLY, CDR2 FYNNEI. This CDR3 has 13 residues. The junction had 8 bases not matched to a gene; V was cut back by 5 bases and J by 9 bases. CDR3 region: CASSSGQGLGQYF. In DNA form, the CDR3 reads TGTGCCAGCAGTTCGGGACAGGGCTTGGGGCAGTACTTC.

This chain uses TRBV27 with TRBJ1-1, with D unresolved. Germline CDR1 MNHEY, CDR2 SMNVEV (reference sequence). This CDR3 is built from 16 residues. V was trimmed by 3 bases and J by 1 base, leaving 15 bases between them. The CDR3 coding sequence is TGTGCCAGCAGTTTGAGGCTGCTGAATGGGAACACTGAAGCTTTCTTT. It yields the protein CASSLRLLNGNTEAFF.

This clonotype has at least ten counts. The chain joins TRBV3-1 to TRBJ1-1, with D perhaps matching TRBD1 (5 bases). This CDR3 has 15 amino acids. From germline, CDR1 is LGHDT and CDR2 YNNKEL (reference sequence). The V end lost 1 base, the J end lost 3 bases, and 12 bases lay between the germline ends. CDR3 sequence (DNA): TGTGCCAGCAGCCAAGTCCTGGGGGAGGACACTGAAGCTTTCTTT. Translated: CASSQVLGEDTEAFF.

This clonotype has at least ten counts. The CDR3 DNA reads TGTGCCATCAGTGTAATGGGCGATACGCAGTATTTT. It specifies CAISVMGDTQYF. The rearrangement uses TRBV10-3 and TRBJ2-3; D not certain. Between the trimmed V and J ends, which lost 4 bases and 6 bases, there was a span of 8 bases. Germline assignment: CDR1 ENHRY and CDR2 SYGVKD. The CDR3 length is 12 residues.

This clonotype was recorded at least ten times. The V gene is TRBV18, the J gene TRBJ1-1, with D maybe TRBD1 (5 bases). CDR3 length: 15 residues. Germline assignment: CDR1 KGHSH and CDR2 LQKENI. Trimming removed 2 bases at V and 6 bases at J, with 16 bases between. The CDR3 spells CASSPGAMSGSEAFF. For the CDR3, the DNA is TGTGCCAGCTCACCAGGGGCGATGTCAGGCTCTGAAGCTTTCTTT.

This clonotype was detected ten times or more. The chain joins TRBV11-2 to TRBJ1-6, with D hard to call. CDR3 length equals 16 residues. Trimming cost V 2 bases and J 9 bases, with 17 bases left between them. The germline CDR1 and CDR2 sequences are SGHAT and FQNNGV. CDR3 residues: CASSLPSSLSISPLHF. As DNA, the CDR3 is TGTGCCAGCAGCTTACCCTCAAGCCTATCTATTTCACCCCTCCACTTT.

This clonotype has a handful of counts. CDR3 region: CATSKGQSYNEQFF. CDR3 coding DNA: TGTGCCACCTCAAAGGGCCAATCTTACAATGAGCAGTTCTTC. The chain joins TRBV28 to TRBJ2-1; the D is unclear. The germline gives CDR1 MDHEN, CDR2 SYDVKM. V lost 10 bases and J 4 bases, leaving 17 bases between the germline ends. CDR3 length: 14 amino acids.

This clonotype was found a few times. The V gene is TRBV2, the J gene TRBJ1-1; 7 bases agree with TRBD1. CDR1 SNHLY and CDR2 FYNNEI come from the germline V gene. The CDR3 is made up of 13 amino acids. V shed 9 bases and J 11 bases; nucleotides not matched to a gene: 15. CDR3 sequence: CASYRGLENWAFF. CDR3 in DNA: TGTGCCAGTTACAGGGGTTTAGAAAATTGGGCTTTCTTT.

The V and J genes are TRBV10-2 and TRBJ1-1; the D gene is possibly TRBD1 (6 bases). The germline V gene encodes CDR1 WSHSY and CDR2 SAAADI. V was trimmed by 3 bases and J by 0 bases, leaving 14 bases between them. The CDR3 is 16 residues long. The CDR3, as DNA: TGCGCCAGCAGTGAAGGGTTAGGGGGTATGAACACTGAAGCTTTCTTT. Its translation is CASSEGLGGMNTEAFF.

This clonotype appeared many times. The V and J genes are TRBV3-1 and TRBJ2-1; TRBD2 matches at 10 bases. CDR3 length: 12 amino acids. Germline lookup yields CDR1 LGHDT and CDR2 YNNKEL (reference sequence). Trimming took 4 bases from V and 12 from J; bases not matched to a gene: 3. The CDR3 DNA follows: TGTGCCAGCAGCCGTTTAGCGGGGGGGCAGTTCTTC. Translated: CASSRLAGGQFF.

The sample holds many counts of this clonotype. The V call is TRBV3-1, the J call TRBJ2-7, with D perhaps TRBD2 (6 bases). The CDR3 is 13 amino acids. Germline V CDR1 and CDR2: LGHDT, YNNKEL (reference sequence). Trimming stripped 0 bases from V and 6 bases from J, with 9 bases between. CDR3 residues: CASSQERGLEQYF. DNA for the CDR3: TGTGCCAGCAGCCAAGAAAGGGGACTCGAGCAGTACTTC.

The chain recombines TRBV7-9 with TRBJ2-7; 10 nucleotides match TRBD1. Per germline, CDR1 SEHNR and CDR2 FQNEAQ (reference sequence). The CDR3 is made up of 19 amino acids. With V trimmed by 5 bases and J by 2 bases, 18 bases remained unmatched. The DNA of the CDR3 is TGTGCCAGCAGCCCCTCCCGTCTTGGGACAGGGGAGGAGGCCTACGAGCAGTACTTC. It codes for CASSPSRLGTGEEAYEQYF.

This clonotype was observed many times. The genes are TRBV2 and TRBJ1-2; 8 bases match TRBD1. V was pared by 2 bases and J by 7 bases, with 9 bases of the junction left unmatched. This CDR3 region has 15 residues. The V gene's germline CDR1 is SNHLY and CDR2 FYNNEI. The DNA for the CDR3 is TGTGCCAGCAGTGAAAAAGGTCAGGGGGCTGGTGGCTACACCTTC. Translated: CASSEKGQGAGGYTF.

This chain connects TRBV20-1 to TRBJ2-5, with a possible D match to TRBD2 (6 bases). Trimming pared 1 base from V and 5 bases from J, leaving 14 bases between. CDR1 is DFQATT and CDR2 is SNEGSKA in the germline V gene (reference sequence). The CDR3 has 14 amino acids. The CDR3 spells CSARGQARGETQYF. DNA of the CDR3: TGCAGTGCTAGAGGGCAGGCCCGGGGGGAGACCCAGTACTTC.

A note on this clonotype: A much bigger clone sits one base away, suggesting this may be a read error. The chain is built from TRBV7-2 and TRBJ2-1, with D possibly matching TRBD2 (5 bases). The ends were cut back, 5 bases at V and 6 bases at J, with 17 bases in the middle. The germline CDR1 and CDR2 sequences are SGHTA and FQGNSA. The CDR3 runs 15 residues. The CDR3 DNA reads as TGTGCCAGCAGCCCCGGGGTCTTGGAGTTCAATGAGCAGTTCTTC. It codes for CASSPGVLEFNEQFF. The full variable domain, its missing parts supplied by reference TRBV7-2 and TRBJ2-1, is GAGVSQSPSNKVTEKGKDVELRCDPISGHTALYWYRQSLGQGLEFLIYFQGNSAPDKSGLPSDRFSAERTGGSVSTLTIQRTQQEDSAVYLCASSPGVLEFNEQFFGPGTRLTVL.

There are many counts of this clonotype. The gene calls are TRBV30 and TRBJ1-2, with D unresolved. This CDR3 has 12 amino acids. CDR1 is GTSNPN and CDR2 is SVGIG in the germline V gene (reference sequence). The V end was cut by 5 bases, the J end by 2 bases, with 9 bases between. The CDR3 loop reads CAWDERNYGYTF. The CDR3 nucleotides read TGTGCCTGGGACGAACGCAACTATGGCTACACCTTC.

At least ten counts were recorded for this clonotype. This chain joins TRBV3-1 and TRBJ1-1; D perhaps matches TRBD1 (6 bases). CDR3 length: 14 amino acids. CDR1 is LGHDT, CDR2 YNNKEL, per germline (reference sequence). The V and J ends lost 3 bases and 2 bases respectively, with 10 bases between them. CDR3 coding DNA: TGTGCCAGCAGCCAGGGACAAATTAACACTGAAGCTTTCTTT. This gives the protein CASSQGQINTEAFF.

This chain uses TRBV19 with TRBJ2-2, with D perhaps matching TRBD1 (5 bases). This CDR3 comprises 17 residues. The V and J ends lost 2 bases and 5 bases respectively, with 18 bases between them. Germline V gene lookup returns CDR1 LNHDA and CDR2 SQIVND (reference sequence). CDR3 DNA sequence: TGTGCCAGTAGTATACTTGTGTTGGCAGGGCGAACCGGGGAGCTGTTTTTT. It is translated as CASSILVLAGRTGELFF.

Ten or more counts support this clonotype. The chain carries TRBV28 and TRBJ1-2; D unresolved. Looked up from germline, CDR1 is MDHEN and CDR2 is SYDVKM. Trimming took off 4 bases at V and 2 bases at J, with 8 bases between the two ends. The CDR3 length is 13 residues. CDR3 sequence reads: CASSSWKNYGYTF. DNA of the CDR3: TGTGCCAGCAGTTCCTGGAAAAACTATGGCTACACCTTC.

This clonotype appeared many times. This rearrangement joins TRBV3-1 to TRBJ2-1; 11 bases align to TRBD2. The CDR3 has 16 amino acids. CDR1 is LGHDT and CDR2 is YNNKEL in the germline V gene (reference sequence). Losses at the gene ends were 2 bases for V and 4 bases for J; bases not matched to a gene: 4. CDR3 residues: CASSQHSGGAYNEQFF. The CDR3 DNA reads TGTGCCAGCAGCCAACATAGCGGGGGGGCGTACAATGAGCAGTTCTTC.